A selection of T cell receptor beta chains follows, all from one sample in a study of cytomegalovirus exposure and HLA in healthy donors. Assay: immunoSEQ multiplex PCR; the TCRdb copy retains only in-frame clones and omits some. The sample has about 230,000 clones, about 88% seen once; the top ten hold roughly 0.26%. The specimen sequenced was PBMCs. The receptors originated from a girl aged 2-10 years in good health and CMV-seronegative. The CDR3 runs from the conserved cysteine through the conserved F or W. Size values are once, few and many counts, or a class for expanded clones, and some rows have none.

clone size	V gene	J gene	CDR3 protein
.	TRBV7-9	TRBJ1-4	CASSLGSAGGITNEKLFF
.	TRBV4-1	TRBJ1-3	CASSQAQGRTGNTIYF
.	TRBV11-2	TRBJ2-7	CASSRDRVFYEQYF
.	TRBV5-4	TRBJ2-1	CAGSLGLAVLYNEQFF
.	TRBV5-4	TRBJ1-1	CASSLESDVEAFF
.	TRBV6-1	TRBJ1-5	CASRGLNHQPQHF
.	TRBV21-1	TRBJ1-1	CASSRTGYTEAFF
.	TRBV9	TRBJ1-1	CASSPGTGYGEAFF
.	TRBV11-2	TRBJ2-5	CASSLVLAGGQETQYF
once	TRBV6-6	TRBJ2-6	CASSRRGSPGANVLTF
.	TRBV11-3	TRBJ2-1	CASSLSFGGSEQFF
.	TRBV4-2	TRBJ2-7	CASSQGGQGGHEQYF
.	TRBV23-1	TRBJ2-5	CASSPQGEETQYF
.	TRBV30	TRBJ2-5	CAWVAGAHQETQYF
.	TRBV5-6	.	CASSLEASNEQYF
.	TRBV23-1	TRBJ2-3	CASSHPRGRDTDTQYF
.	TRBV5-6	TRBJ1-4	CASSLEGHPPGKLFF
few	TRBV19	TRBJ2-7	CASSIGGAGKLIYEQYF
.	TRBV5-4	TRBJ2-5	CASSAGQSQETQYF
.	TRBV7-2	TRBJ1-5	CASSLGPGIVPQHF
.	TRBV2	TRBJ1-6	CASHYRGSSPLHF
.	TRBV27	TRBJ1-4	CASSYRVGEKLFF
.	TRBV11-1	TRBJ1-1	CASSRSGTGAEAFF
.	TRBV27	TRBJ2-1	CASSRTSGRAGEQFF
.	TRBV2	TRBJ2-1	CASSPLAGALDEQFF
.	TRBV5-1	TRBJ1-4	CASSLDTTNEKLFF
.	TRBV5-4	TRBJ2-7	CASSGGYNEQYF
.	TRBV7-9	TRBJ2-5	CSSSVLARETQYF
.	TRBV6-1	TRBJ2-7	CASTVGGTYEQYF
once	TRBV6-6	TRBJ2-1	CASRKRRGAYNEQFF
.	TRBV7-9	TRBJ2-1	CASSLLAGSVNEQFF
.	TRBV28	TRBJ1-1	CASSSFDSLNTEAFF
.	TRBV18	TRBJ1-2	CASSPAGQEGGYTF
.	TRBV7-9	TRBJ2-6	CASSLNREGDNVLTF
.	TRBV27	TRBJ2-3	CASRLAGGKDTQYF
.	TRBV5-1	TRBJ2-7	CASSLVWTGPVEQYF
.	TRBV11-3	TRBJ2-1	CASSSHRNEQFF
once	TRBV27	TRBJ1-1	CASSPQGANTEAFF
.	TRBV5-6	TRBJ2-3	CASSLTGRSTDTQYF
.	TRBV5-1	TRBJ2-7	CASSFSGLAGGVYEQYF
.	TRBV5-4	TRBJ2-7	CASSSSPGRWNYEQYF
.	TRBV5-1	TRBJ2-7	CASSFRGTTYEQYF
.	TRBV25-1	TRBJ2-5	CASSEDRGQETQYF
.	TRBV5-4	TRBJ2-2	CASSLVQGAGTGELFF
.	TRBV7-9	TRBJ2-5	CASSARTVRETQYF
few	TRBV6-5	TRBJ1-1	CASSYDYRAFF
few	TRBV6-1	TRBJ1-2	CAVHQGSYGYTF
once	TRBV12-5	TRBJ1-1	CASGLMRGAEAFF